Listed below are T cell receptor beta chains from one sample, sequenced in a study of a mutant IDH1 vaccine in newly diagnosed glioma. This table comes from immunoSEQ multiplex PCR, and its TCRdb copy is limited to in-frame clones, with some not included. The sample consists of about 67,000 clones, approximately 82% of them appearing once. Here the sequenced sample was peripheral blood mononuclear cells (PBMCs), taken from a glioma patient treated with radiotherapy, temozolomide or both. Receptors were obtained from a woman aged 18-35 years with glioma. Some clones in this sample may be carry-over from other donors' samples. CDR3s include the opening cysteine and the closing phenylalanine or tryptophan. Each record gives: D gene, J gene, V gene, clone size, CDR3 protein, CDR3 DNA. D genes are given only for firm matches. Clone sizes are given selectively: once, few, many, or a class where the clone is expanded.

TRBD1	TRBJ1-2	TRBV5-6	.	CASSPTGVFGYTF	TGTGCCAGCAGCCCGACAGGGGTTTTTGGCTACACCTTC
TRBD2	TRBJ2-7	TRBV5-1	.	CASSTGTSGRYEQYF	TGCGCCAGCAGCACTGGGACTAGCGGGAGATACGAGCAGTACTTC
TRBD1	TRBJ1-2	TRBV14	.	CASSQMTGNGANYGYTF	TGTGCCAGCAGCCAAATGACAGGGAATGGAGCTAACTATGGCTACACCTTC
.	TRBJ1-1	TRBV9	.	CASSGDPRGGWTEAFF	TGTGCCAGCAGCGGAGACCCTAGGGGGGGCTGGACTGAAGCTTTCTTT
TRBD1	TRBJ1-1	TRBV9	.	CASSTGQGTGAFF	TGTGCCAGCAGCACCGGCCAGGGGACAGGGGCTTTCTTT
.	TRBJ1-1	TRBV6-5	.	CASSYSGPRNTEAFF	TGTGCCAGCAGTTACTCGGGTCCGAGAAACACTGAAGCTTTCTTT
TRBD1	TRBJ1-1	TRBV30	.	CAWSNSQGAAFF	TGTGCCTGGAGTAATTCTCAGGGGGCCGCTTTCTTT
.	TRBJ1-3	TRBV6-6	once	CASSSNPGNTIYF	TGTGCCAGCAGCTCCAACCCTGGAAACACCATATATTTT
.	TRBJ1-1	TRBV10-3	.	CAISEGLTEAFF	TGTGCCATCAGTGAAGGGTTGACTGAAGCTTTCTTT
TRBD1	TRBJ2-1	TRBV6-5	.	CASSSIGQGAYNEQFF	TGTGCCAGCAGTTCAATCGGACAGGGGGCCTACAATGAGCAGTTCTTC
.	TRBJ1-5	TRBV30	.	CAWSNSGTVYNQPQHF	TGTGCCTGGAGTAACTCTGGGACGGTATATAATCAGCCCCAGCATTTT
.	TRBJ1-3	TRBV7-2	.	CASRGPGSGNTIYF	TGTGCCAGCAGGGGCCCAGGTTCTGGAAACACCATATATTTT
TRBD1	TRBJ1-2	TRBV6-1	.	CASRGTGGAYGYTF	TGTGCCAGCAGGGGGACAGGGGGCGCTTATGGCTACACCTTC
.	TRBJ1-6	TRBV19	.	CASSIGGYYNSPLHF	TGTGCCAGTAGTATCGGGGGGTATTATAATTCACCCCTCCACTTT
.	TRBJ2-1	TRBV14	.	CASSQVVRGEQFF	TGTGCCAGCAGCCAAGTAGTGCGGGGTGAGCAGTTCTTC
.	TRBJ1-5	TRBV30	.	CAWTWGANQPQHF	TGTGCCTGGACCTGGGGTGCCAATCAGCCCCAGCATTTT
.	TRBJ1-2	TRBV28	.	CASKKVNYGYTF	TGTGCCAGCAAGAAGGTTAACTATGGCTACACCTTC
.	TRBJ2-5	TRBV25-1	few	CASSESEGRHQETQYF	TGTGCCAGCAGTGAAAGTGAGGGCAGACACCAAGAGACCCAGTACTTC
.	TRBJ1-1	TRBV20-1	.	CSVDLGLGAFF	TGCAGTGTAGATTTAGGGTTAGGAGCTTTCTTT
.	TRBJ2-7	TRBV11-1	few	CASLDTYEQYF	TGTGCCAGCCTGGACACCTACGAGCAGTACTTC
.	TRBJ1-4	TRBV28	.	CASSPGSFNEKLFF	TGTGCCAGCAGCCCAGGGTCGTTTAATGAAAAACTGTTTTTT
TRBD2	TRBJ2-7	TRBV19	.	CASSIPSGSDEQYF	TGTGCCAGTAGTATCCCTAGCGGGTCTGACGAGCAGTACTTC
.	TRBJ2-2	TRBV27	.	CASSPRDLNTGELFF	TGTGCCAGCAGTCCGAGGGACTTAAACACCGGGGAGCTGTTTTTT
.	TRBJ2-7	TRBV6-5	.	CASSYSVGQGVEQYF	TGTGCCAGCAGTTACTCGGTCGGTCAAGGAGTCGAGCAGTACTTC